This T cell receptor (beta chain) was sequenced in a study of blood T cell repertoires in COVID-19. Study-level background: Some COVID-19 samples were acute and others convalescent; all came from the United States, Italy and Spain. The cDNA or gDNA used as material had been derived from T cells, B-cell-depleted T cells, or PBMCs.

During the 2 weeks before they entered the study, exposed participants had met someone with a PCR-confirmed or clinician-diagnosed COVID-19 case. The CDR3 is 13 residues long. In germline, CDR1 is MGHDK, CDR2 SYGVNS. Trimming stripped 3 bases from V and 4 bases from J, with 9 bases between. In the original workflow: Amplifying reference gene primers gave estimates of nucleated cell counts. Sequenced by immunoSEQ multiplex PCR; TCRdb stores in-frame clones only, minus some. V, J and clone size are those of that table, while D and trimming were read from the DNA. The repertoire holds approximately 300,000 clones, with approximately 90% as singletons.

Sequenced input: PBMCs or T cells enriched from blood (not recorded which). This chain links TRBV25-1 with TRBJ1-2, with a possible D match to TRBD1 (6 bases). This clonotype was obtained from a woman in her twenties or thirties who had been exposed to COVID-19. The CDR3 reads CASSDRGFYGYTF. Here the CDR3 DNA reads TGTGCCAGCAGTGACAGGGGCTTCTATGGCTACACCTTC.